These T cell receptor beta chains were read from a single sample in a study of T cell responses to AZD1222 COVID-19 vaccine. Profiled with immunoSEQ multiplex PCR; TCRdb holds only in-frame clones, not every one. The sample yields over 120,000 clones, 93% seen once. The sample consisted of peripheral blood, taken on day 0 of AZD1222 vaccination. The source is an adult in good health. CDR3s leave out the opening cysteine and the closing phenylalanine or tryptophan. D genes are given only for firm matches. Clone size is shown for a subset of rows, as once, few, many or a class of expanded clone.

- | TRBV21-1 | - | ASSKVEYAGPTQETQY
- | TRBV3-1/TRBV3-2 | - | ASSQGRGGNQPQH
- | TRBV19 | - | ASTGQSNSPLH
- | TRBV11-3 | - | ASSLGAGNTGELF
TRBD2 | TRBV7-3 | - | ASSSPSGGQATSGSRYEQF
TRBD1 | TRBV18 | - | ASSPQPGGGYEQY
- | TRBV11-1 | - | ASSSDTNSYNEQF
TRBD1 | TRBV3-1/TRBV3-2 | - | ASSHPDRGTEAF
- | TRBV11-1 | - | ASSHPGGADYGYT
- | TRBV19 | - | ASSIGGRQTDTQY
- | TRBV5-1 | - | ASSLDGREPYEQY
- | TRBV11-2 | - | ASSLSGDGNYGYT
TRBD2 | TRBV24-1 | - | ATSDPFFAGENNEQF
TRBD1 | TRBV11-2 | once | ASSPTGIGYGYT
- | TRBV18 | - | ASSAVSKKWEAF
TRBD2 | TRBV28 | - | ASSLRPRVLAGFNTGELF
- | TRBV19 | once | ASSIRHLNTEAF
TRBD2 | TRBV5-5 | once | ASSLGLAGPSYEQY
TRBD2 | TRBV19 | - | ASSTRTSGFTDTQY
- | TRBV19 | - | ASSIRFGDNQPQH
- | TRBV11-2 | - | ASSLNRVTYEQY
TRBD1 | TRBV5-1 | - | ASSPWSTGGITEAF
TRBD1 | TRBV28 | - | AILQGGGNQPQH